This passage covers 15 T cell receptor beta chains from one sample sequenced in a study of blood T cell repertoires in COVID-19. Some clones are missing from TCRdb's copy, which holds only in-frame ones; the method was immunoSEQ multiplex PCR. The sample includes 180,000 or so clones, under 90% of them seen just once. The sequencing sample was made of peripheral blood. These receptor sequences come from a person aged 70 to 85 with COVID-19, enrolled during active disease.

The chain recombines TRBV4-3 with TRBJ2-2; D is unclear. The germline gives CDR1 LGHNA, CDR2 YSLEER. CDR3 length equals 14 residues. Trimming pared 0 bases from V and 6 bases from J, leaving 8 bases between. The chain's CDR3 is CASSQDIVAGELFF. The CDR3, as DNA: TGCGCCAGCAGCCAAGATATAGTAGCCGGGGAGCTGTTTTTT.

V usage is TRBV6-6 and J usage is TRBJ2-3; a possible D gene is TRBD1 (6 bases). V lost 6 bases to trimming and J lost 0 bases, with 13 bases between them. The CDR3 length is 15 residues. Germline V gene lookup returns CDR1 MNHNY and CDR2 SVGAGI (reference sequence). The CDR3 reads CASRIQGSSTDTQYF. The CDR3 region has the DNA TGTGCCAGCAGGATACAGGGCTCTAGCACAGATACGCAGTATTTT.

The V gene is TRBV27, the J gene TRBJ2-7; 8 nucleotides match TRBD2. Germline loops: CDR1 MNHEY, CDR2 SMNVEV (reference sequence). The trim removed 5 bases at V and 2 bases at J, leaving 5 bases unmatched. CDR3 length equals 14 residues. CDR3 DNA sequence: TGTGCCAGCAGTAATAGCGGGGAGGCCTACGAGCAGTACTTC. As protein: CASSNSGEAYEQYF.

The count of this clone is one. The gene calls are TRBV7-8 and TRBJ1-1, with D perhaps matching TRBD1 (6 bases). This CDR3 contains 15 residues. CDR1 and CDR2 (germline): SGHVS, FQNEAQ. V was pared by 2 bases and J by 4 bases, with 14 bases between. The chain's CDR3 is CASSLSRDIRTEAFF. For the CDR3, the DNA is TGTGCCAGCAGCTTATCCCGGGACATTCGCACTGAAGCTTTCTTT.

The gene calls are TRBV15 and TRBJ1-1; TRBD1 is a possible D gene (6 bases). CDR3 size: 16 residues. Germline V gene data show CDR1 as LNHNV and CDR2 as YYDKDF (reference sequence). With 1 base removed from V and 1 base from J, the gap between germline ends came to 13 bases. The CDR3 loop reads CATSRGSGGPNTEAFF. In DNA form, the CDR3 reads TGTGCCACCAGCAGAGGGTCTGGGGGCCCGAACACTGAAGCTTTCTTT.

The V call is TRBV6-2 or TRBV6-3, the J call TRBJ1-5; D is unresolved. Trimming pared 0 bases from V and 3 bases from J, leaving 15 bases between. The CDR3 is 17 amino acids. Germline V gene lookup returns CDR1 MNHEY and CDR2 SVGEGT. The chain's CDR3 is CASSYSSFSGNNQPQHF. The CDR3 nucleotides read TGTGCCAGCAGTTACTCTTCTTTTTCGGGGAACAATCAGCCCCAGCATTTT.

The chain employs TRBV9 and TRBJ1-3; possible D gene TRBD1, 5 bases. Germline V gene data show CDR1 as SGDLS and CDR2 as YYNGEE. The CDR3 runs 16 residues. Trimming stripped 1 base from V and 3 bases from J, with 14 bases between. The CDR3 DNA reads as TGTGCCAGCAGCGTACACAGGAGCTCAGGTGGAAACACCATATATTTT. As protein: CASSVHRSSGGNTIYF.

This chain connects TRBV3-1 (or the pseudogene TRBV3-2) to TRBJ1-4; the D gene is possibly TRBD1 (6 bases). Trimming left V 2 bases short and J 3 bases short, with 13 bases between. The CDR3 is 16 amino acids. Germline V CDR1 and CDR2: LGHDT, YNNKEL (reference sequence). The CDR3 protein is CASSQSTGDANEKLFF. CDR3 in DNA: TGTGCCAGCAGCCAATCGACAGGAGATGCTAATGAAAAACTGTTTTTT.

The genes are TRBV7-2 and TRBJ2-2; 8 bases map to TRBD2. Per the germline V gene, CDR1 is SGHTA and CDR2 is FQGNSA. Trimming took 1 base from V and 7 from J; bases not matched to a gene: 11. The length of the CDR3 is 17 residues. The CDR3 here is CASSLGLRGALGGELFF. CDR3 DNA sequence: TGTGCCAGCAGCTTAGGTCTGCGGGGGGCCTTGGGCGGGGAGCTGTTTTTT.

This chain connects TRBV30 to TRBJ2-7; 7 nucleotides align to TRBD1. Looked up from germline, CDR1 is GTSNPN and CDR2 is SVGIG (reference sequence). The V segment lost 3 bases and the J segment 2 bases; nucleotides outside the gene matches: 4. CDR3 length equals 13 residues. This CDR3 reads CAWSEQGAYEQYF. Here the CDR3 DNA reads TGTGCCTGGAGCGAGCAGGGGGCCTACGAGCAGTACTTC.

This sequence joins TRBV5-1 and TRBJ2-3; D gene unclear. The CDR3 is 12 amino acids. Per germline, CDR1 SGHRS and CDR2 YFSETQ. V lost 4 bases and J lost 5, with 8 bases in between. The CDR3 reads CASSPKQDTQYF. DNA of the CDR3: TGCGCCAGCAGCCCGAAGCAAGATACGCAGTATTTT.

The chain is built from TRBV12-5 and TRBJ2-1; 9 positions match TRBD2. Germline values: CDR1 LGHNT, CDR2 FRNRAP. The CDR3 extends over 17 amino acids. V was clipped by 4 bases and J by 0 bases; unmatched bases: 7. The CDR3: CASGWPLSGSSYNEQFF. CDR3 nucleotide sequence: TGTGCTAGTGGTTGGCCCCTTAGCGGGAGCTCCTACAATGAGCAGTTCTTC.

The chain is built from TRBV4-2 and TRBJ2-6; D gene ambiguous. CDR1 and CDR2 (germline): LGHNA, YNFKEQ. Trimming removed 1 base from V and 3 bases from J, with 7 bases in between. This CDR3 is built from 15 residues. The CDR3 here is CASSQVRGGANVLTF. The CDR3 bases are TGTGCCAGCAGCCAAGTACGCGGTGGGGCCAACGTCCTGACTTTC.

The chain recombines TRBV5-1 with TRBJ2-3; D unclear. V lost 4 bases and J lost 6, with 15 bases in between. CDR1 is SGHRS and CDR2 is YFSETQ in the germline V gene. This CDR3 has 14 amino acids. The CDR3 spells CASSPQVGRDTQYF. The DNA of the CDR3 is TGCGCCAGCAGCCCCCAGGTTGGTAGGGATACGCAGTATTTT.

This chain joins TRBV24-1 and TRBJ2-2; 7 positions match TRBD2. Germline-derived CDR1 and CDR2 are KGHDR and SFDVKD. V was pared by 5 bases and J by 6 bases, with 5 bases of the junction left unmatched. There are 14 residues in the CDR3. CDR3 residues: CATSAPGGPGELFF. The CDR3 region has the DNA TGTGCCACCAGTGCCCCGGGGGGACCCGGGGAGCTGTTTTTT.